The source of this T cell receptor beta chain is a study of PD-1 blockade in mismatch repair-deficient tumors. The CDR3 sequence is 14 residues long. Looked up from germline, CDR1 is LGHNA and CDR2 is YSLEER. V lost 1 base and J lost 2, with 7 bases in between. Worth noting for this clone: Its specificity is unknown. This CDR3 is also generated by other DNA sequences in the sample.

Assay used: immunoSEQ multiplex PCR; TCRdb lists only in-frame clones, some missing. Of approximately 60,000 clones listed, 88% are singletons. Study-level results: Rapid post-treatment expansion, then contraction, generally preceding radiologic response, marked tumor-resident clones.

Every patient had mismatch repair deficiency by PCR or immunohistochemistry. The clonotype originates from an adult with mismatch repair-deficient cancer. This chain links TRBV4-3 with TRBJ2-3, with D maybe TRBD2 (5 bases). Material: peripheral blood, obtained 52 weeks after starting pembrolizumab. CDR3 nucleotides: TGCGCCAGCAGCCAAGGGAGGTCCACAGATACGCAGTATTTT. This sequence encodes CASSQGRSTDTQYF.